Sequencing of this T cell receptor beta chain was carried out in a study of blood T cell repertoires in COVID-19. About the research overall: Material from acute and convalescent COVID-19 was sourced from the United States, Italy and Spain. Nucleic acid was either cDNA or gDNA, and it came from T cells, B-cell-depleted T cells, or PBMCs.

CDR1 and CDR2 from the germline V gene are SQVTM and ANQGSEA. This CDR3 spans 14 amino acids. The V segment lost 7 bases and the J segment 4 bases; nucleotides outside the gene matches: 7. Original processing notes: Reference gene primer amplification gave estimated nucleated cell counts. TCRdb keeps only in-frame clones here, not all; method: immunoSEQ multiplex PCR. The DNA was the basis for D and trimming; V, J and clone size are from that table. Of 35,000 to 45,000 clones listed, about 85% are singletons. The J gene is TRBJ2-1, the V gene TRBV29-1; TRBD2 matches 10 bases. Sequenced material: peripheral blood. The sequence came from a man between 65 and 85 years old with acute or convalescent COVID-19. The CDR3 sequence is CSAEGTSAYNEQFF. The CDR3 DNA follows: TGCAGCGCCGAGGGGACTAGCGCGTACAATGAGCAGTTCTTC.